This T cell receptor (beta chain) was identified in a study of cytomegalovirus exposure and HLA in healthy donors. Study background: In an earlier analysis, some 110 million unique TCR beta sequences were found from 150 million to 200 million T cells.

Study outcomes and limitations: The classifier was said to identify cytomegalovirus status with high specificity and sensitivity.

The V end was cut by 5 bases, the J end by 6 bases, with 11 bases between. The CDR3 totals 13 residues. Germline V gene data show CDR1 as LNHDA and CDR2 as SQIVND (reference sequence). With 60 Vbeta and 13 Jbeta primers, the PCR was carried out. The repertoire was sequenced with immunoSEQ multiplex PCR; TCRdb's copy has only in-frame clones and lacks some. The sample features 70,000 to 80,000 clones, with about 2.9% in its top ten. A remark on this clone: What it binds is unknown.

V gene TRBV19 combines with J gene TRBJ1-5; no clear D. This clonotype was sampled from a man aged 35 to 55 in good health and CMV-seronegative. Sequenced: PBMCs. CDR3 in amino acids: CASSGGQAQPQHF. CDR3 sequence (DNA): TGTGCCAGTAGTGGAGGGCAGGCTCAGCCCCAGCATTTT.